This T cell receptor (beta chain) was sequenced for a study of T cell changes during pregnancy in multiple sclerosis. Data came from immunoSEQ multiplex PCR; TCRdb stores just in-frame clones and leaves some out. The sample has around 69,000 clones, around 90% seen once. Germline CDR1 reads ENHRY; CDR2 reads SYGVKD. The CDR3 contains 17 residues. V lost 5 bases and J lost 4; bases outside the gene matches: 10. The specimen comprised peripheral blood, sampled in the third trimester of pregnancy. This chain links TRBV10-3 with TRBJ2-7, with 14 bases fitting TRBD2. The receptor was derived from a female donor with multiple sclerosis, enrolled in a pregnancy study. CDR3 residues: CAISSTTGLAGVYEQYF. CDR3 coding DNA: TGTGCCATCAGTTCTACCACGGGACTAGCGGGAGTATACGAGCAGTACTTC.